Listed below are T cell receptor beta chains from one sample, sequenced in a study of blood T cell repertoires in COVID-19. Assay used: immunoSEQ multiplex PCR; TCRdb lists only in-frame clones, some missing. The top ten clones hold roughly 9.8% of a sample with some 200,000 clones, 70% to 90% of them seen once. The sequenced sample consisted of peripheral blood. These receptors originate from an elderly woman with acute or convalescent COVID-19. Each CDR3 is given with its conserved first and last residue. A D gene is named only where the DNA matches it firmly. The size field is filled for only some rows; it gives once, few, many or a size class.

size	V	D	J	DNA	CDR3
-	TRBV19	-	TRBJ2-3	TGTGCCAGCCTCGGTGGGGCTAGCACAGATACGCAGTATTTT	CASLGGASTDTQYF
-	TRBV29-1	-	TRBJ1-2	TGCAGCGTTGAATTTGGCGGTGGCTACACCTTC	CSVEFGGGYTF
-	TRBV19	TRBD2	TRBJ2-1	TGTGCCAGTGGAAGCGGGAGGACATTGAATGAGCAGTTCTTC	CASGSGRTLNEQFF
-	TRBV7-2	TRBD2	TRBJ2-2	TGTGCCAGCAGCCTAGACGCCGGGACTAGCGCCGGGGAGCTGTTTTTT	CASSLDAGTSAGELFF
-	TRBV19	-	TRBJ2-7	TGTGCCAGTAGTATAAGTAGGACAGCCTACGAGCAGTACTTC	CASSISRTAYEQYF
-	TRBV20-1	-	TRBJ2-7	TGCAGTGCTACCCACGGTTACGAGCAGTACTTC	CSATHGYEQYF
few	TRBV29-1	-	TRBJ1-1	TGCAGCGGGGCATGGGGGGGTTATACTGAAGCTTTCTTT	CSGAWGGYTEAFF
-	TRBV5-5	TRBD2	TRBJ2-1	TGTGCCAGCAGCTCCGGGACTAGCGGGAGTCTCAACTACAATGAGCAGTTCTTC	CASSSGTSGSLNYNEQFF
-	TRBV7-2	-	TRBJ2-1	TGTGCCAGCAGTCCAGGTAGCGGTAGCTCCTACAATGAGCAGTTCTTC	CASSPGSGSSYNEQFF
-	TRBV6-2/TRBV6-3	TRBD2	TRBJ2-1	TGTGCCAGCAGTAAGAGGACTAGCGGTCCGCTTGAGCAGTTCTTC	CASSKRTSGPLEQFF
few	TRBV14	-	TRBJ1-6	TGTGCCAGCAGCCCTAGACATAATTCACCCCTCCACTTT	CASSPRHNSPLHF
-	TRBV27	-	TRBJ1-1	TGTGCCAGCAGTTACAGGGCCATGAACACTGAAGCTTTCTTT	CASSYRAMNTEAFF
few	TRBV14	-	TRBJ2-7	TGTGCCAGCAGCCGAGGGGGAGGGGCGAGGGAGCAGTACTTC	CASSRGGGAREQYF
once	TRBV7-7	-	TRBJ2-1	TGTGCCAGCAGCTCGGGGAGGGGGGGCTACAATGAGCAGTTCTTC	CASSSGRGGYNEQFF
once	TRBV3-1/TRBV3-2	-	TRBJ1-2	TGTGCCAGCAGCCCCGCGAACAGAGGGCGGTATGGCTACACCTTC	CASSPANRGRYGYTF